The rows below give T cell receptor beta chains drawn from one sample of a study of cytomegalovirus exposure and HLA in healthy donors. Method: immunoSEQ multiplex PCR; TCRdb's copy keeps in-frame clones and lacks some. This sample has approximately 110,000 clones, with around 78% found just once. The specimen sequenced was PBMCs. All receptors derive from a man aged 35-49 years in good health and CMV-seronegative. Each CDR3 is given without its conserved first and last residue.

V	J	CDR3
TRBV28	TRBJ1-1	ASSLGLRNTEAF
TRBV15	TRBJ2-1	ATATGSYANNEQF
TRBV7-3	TRBJ2-2	ASSLGHSNTGELF
TRBV9	TRBJ2-7	ASSAKGQGASEQY
TRBV7-9	TRBJ2-7	ASSQIMTVWGRFD
TRBV5-1	TRBJ1-2	ASSLARQDDVYT
TRBV7-2	TRBJ1-2	ASSLGFGRDYGYT
TRBV18	TRBJ2-3	ASSPGQGRDTQY
TRBV9	TRBJ2-2	ASSVGPRVSTGELF
TRBV30	TRBJ1-4	AWSPSSGVLF